The rows below give T cell receptor beta chains drawn from one sample of a study of T cells after yellow fever vaccination. One entry per CDR3 protein results from TCRdb running MiXCR on the 5' RACE reads. Altogether hundreds of thousands of distinct CDR3 sequences are present, around 3.6% being singletons, with the ten largest covering around a quarter. Sequenced material: PBMCs, taken on the day of the yellow fever booster vaccination. The receptors here all came from a man younger than 30 who received the YFV17D yellow fever vaccine. CDR3s include the opening cysteine and the closing phenylalanine or tryptophan. The D gene is left open where the match is weak. Size is omitted from some rows. Given values are once, few, many or a class for expanded clones.

V gene	clone size	J gene	CDR3 length	D gene	CDR3 DNA	CDR3 protein
TRBV14	NA	TRBJ2-1	18	TRBD1	TGTGCCAGCAGCCAAGATCCAAGCAGGGGGCCCCATTACAATGAGCAGTTCTTC	CASSQDPSRGPHYNEQFF
TRBV14	many	TRBJ2-5	15	NA	TGTGCCAGCAGCCAAGGACGAGCCATCCAAGAGACCCAGTACTTC	CASSQGRAIQETQYF
TRBV18	NA	TRBJ2-7	12	NA	TGTGCCAGCGGAACAGAATCCTACGAGCAGTACTTC	CASGTESYEQYF
TRBV7-9	few	TRBJ2-5	15	NA	TGTGCCAGCAGCTTAGGGAGTGACGATGGGGAGACCCAGTACTTC	CASSLGSDDGETQYF
TRBV6-5	few	TRBJ2-1	15	TRBD1	TGTGCCAGCAGTTACGTCAGGGGGCCCTACAATGAGCAGTTCTTC	CASSYVRGPYNEQFF
TRBV5-1	many	TRBJ1-6	17	NA	TGCGCCAGCAGCTTGGTAGGGGAGAGCTCCTATAATTCACCCCTCCACTTT	CASSLVGESSYNSPLHF
TRBV14	NA	TRBJ2-5	20	NA	TGTGCCAGCAGCCAAGATTATCAGGGGCGGAACGATCTAGGCAGGGAGACCCAGTACTTC	CASSQDYQGRNDLGRETQYF
TRBV6-5	NA	TRBJ2-3	15	NA	TGTGCCAGCAGTTACGGTAACAGGGAGATAGATACGCAGTATTTT	CASSYGNREIDTQYF
TRBV20-1	many	TRBJ2-3	13	NA	TGCAGTGCCCCCCCGGGCTTCACAGATACGCAGTATTTT	CSAPPGFTDTQYF
TRBV5-6	many	TRBJ2-3	14	NA	TGTGCCAGCAGTACCACCCCTAGGGCAGATACGCAGTATTTT	CASSTTPRADTQYF
TRBV7-2	NA	TRBJ1-6	14	NA	TGTGCCAGCAGCCTCCGGGACACGGATTCACCCCTCCACTTT	CASSLRDTDSPLHF
TRBV7-2	many	TRBJ1-6	14	TRBD1	TGTGCCAGCAGCTTAGCCGGGACAGCTTCACCCCTCCACTTT	CASSLAGTASPLHF
TRBV5-4	many	TRBJ2-1	15	NA	TGTGCCAGCAGCGCCGACTTGGGAGATTACAATGAGCAGTTCTTC	CASSADLGDYNEQFF
TRBV5-4	many	TRBJ2-7	16	NA	TGTGCCAGCAGCCGAGGGGGGACCTCTTGGAGCGACGAGCAGTACTTC	CASSRGGTSWSDEQYF
TRBV12-3/TRBV12-4	many	TRBJ2-7	14	TRBD2	TGTGCCAGCAGTTTACCCGGCGGGGGTCTCGAGCAGTACTTC	CASSLPGGGLEQYF
TRBV29-1	NA	TRBJ2-3	14	TRBD1	TGCAGCGTTGAGGGCCAGGGGGCGGAAGATACGCAGTATTTT	CSVEGQGAEDTQYF
TRBV7-8	NA	TRBJ2-3	16	TRBD1	TGTGCCAGCACCGCTTCCGGGACAGGGAGATCGGATACGCAGTATTTT	CASTASGTGRSDTQYF
TRBV9	few	TRBJ1-3	15	NA	TGTGCCAGCAGCCCAATAACAGGGTCCGGAAACACCATATATTTT	CASSPITGSGNTIYF
TRBV7-3	few	TRBJ2-7	15	TRBD1	TGTGCCAGCAGCTTAAACGGGGACAGATCCTACGAGCAGTACTTC	CASSLNGDRSYEQYF
TRBV27	few	TRBJ1-6	15	TRBD1	TGTGCCAGCAGTTTATCGGCACAGGGGAATTCACCCCTCCACTTT	CASSLSAQGNSPLHF
TRBV6-6	many	TRBJ1-6	15	NA	TGTGCCAGCAGTTACGCCGGACCGCTTAATTCACCCCTCCACTTT	CASSYAGPLNSPLHF
TRBV7-3	many	TRBJ2-2	14	TRBD1	TGTGCCAGCAGCATGACAGGGGGCGGCGGGGAGCTGTTTTTT	CASSMTGGGGELFF
TRBV9	few	TRBJ2-2	15	NA	TGTGCCAGCAGCGTAGACTCAGGGGTTGCCGGGGAGCTGTTTTTT	CASSVDSGVAGELFF
TRBV25-1	many	TRBJ2-5	14	NA	TGTGCCAGCAGTGAGGGGGGAAGCGGGGAGACCCAGTACTTC	CASSEGGSGETQYF
TRBV11-2	many	TRBJ1-6	15	NA	TGTGCCAGCAGCTTATTCCCCTCAGGGGTTTCACCCCTCCACTTT	CASSLFPSGVSPLHF
TRBV6-2/TRBV6-3	many	TRBJ1-5	15	NA	TGTGCCAGCAGTTTAAACAAGGCAAGGGTTCAGCCCCAGCATTTT	CASSLNKARVQPQHF
TRBV20-1	few	TRBJ2-1	19	NA	TGCAGTGCTGCTCCGGACAGAAGACAGGTCTCCGTCTTCTACAATGAGCAGTTCTTC	CSAAPDRRQVSVFYNEQFF
TRBV4-3	NA	TRBJ2-7	15	TRBD1	TGCGCCAGCAGCCAGTACACAGGGGTAGTCTACGAGCAGTACTTC	CASSQYTGVVYEQYF
TRBV12-3/TRBV12-4	few	TRBJ2-5	14	TRBD2	TGTGCCAGCAGTTTCACGGGGGGAGGAGGGACCCAGTACTTC	CASSFTGGGGTQYF
TRBV30	many	TRBJ2-7	11	NA	TGTGCCTGGAGTGACAGCTACGAGCAGTACTTC	CAWSDSYEQYF
TRBV12-3/TRBV12-4	many	TRBJ2-1	14	NA	TGTGCCAGCAGCAAGCCCCCGACAGGCAATGAGCAGTTCTTC	CASSKPPTGNEQFF
TRBV4-2	many	TRBJ2-5	15	NA	TGTGCCAGCAGCCCTTACGGCAGGGATCAAGAGACCCAGTACTTC	CASSPYGRDQETQYF
TRBV5-1	many	TRBJ1-2	13	TRBD1	TGCGCCAGCAGCATCTGGACAGGGAACGGCTACACCTTC	CASSIWTGNGYTF
TRBV6-2/TRBV6-3	few	TRBJ2-7	10	NA	TGTGCCAGCAGCCACTACGAGCAGTACTTC	CASSHYEQYF
TRBV12-3/TRBV12-4	NA	TRBJ1-3	15	TRBD1	TGTGCCAGCAGTTCGTCCCCAACAGGGGGTAACACCATATATTTT	CASSSSPTGGNTIYF
TRBV28	NA	TRBJ1-2	12	NA	TGTGCCAGCAGTTTTTCCGGGGTCGGGCTCACCTTC	CASSFSGVGLTF
TRBV2	many	TRBJ1-5	14	NA	TGTGCCAGCGGATGGGGGGGAGAGAATCAGCCCCAGCATTTT	CASGWGGENQPQHF
TRBV20-1	many	TRBJ2-3	15	NA	TGCAGTGCAAGCTCGCTAGTTTCGGGCACAGATACGCAGTATTTT	CSASSLVSGTDTQYF
TRBV10-3	many	TRBJ2-5	15	NA	TGTGCCATCAGTGAGATGGCCTCTAGGAAAGAGACCCAGTACTTC	CAISEMASRKETQYF
TRBV19	many	TRBJ1-5	13	NA	TGTGCCAGTAGTATGACAGGCAATCAGCCCCAGCATTTT	CASSMTGNQPQHF
TRBV27	many	TRBJ1-6	14	NA	TGTGCCAGCAGGACCGACCCCTTGGCATCACCCCTCCACTTT	CASRTDPLASPLHF
TRBV5-5	NA	TRBJ2-1	14	TRBD2	TGTGCCAGCAACCGGGACTACCCGTACAATGAGCAGTTCTTC	CASNRDYPYNEQFF
TRBV15	many	TRBJ2-3	17	TRBD2	TGTGCCACCAGCAGAGTAACTAGCGGGGCCTTCACAGATACGCAGTATTTT	CATSRVTSGAFTDTQYF
TRBV5-1	many	TRBJ1-1	14	NA	TGCGCCAGCAGCCCGGTGGCGGGAAGCACTGAAGCTTTCTTT	CASSPVAGSTEAFF
TRBV6-5	few	TRBJ2-2	16	NA	TGTGCCAGCAGTTACGCCACGGGGGCGGATATCGGGGAGCTGTTTTTT	CASSYATGADIGELFF
TRBV21-1	NA	TRBJ2-3	14	NA	TGTGCCAGCGAACGGACAGGGAAGACAGATACGCAGTATTTT	CASERTGKTDTQYF
TRBV18	many	TRBJ1-6	13	NA	TGTGCCAGCTCACCAGAGAGGCTAGCGGCCCTCCACTTT	CASSPERLAALHF
TRBV7-2	many	TRBJ1-1	15	TRBD1	TGTGCCAGCAGCCCGGGACAGGGGAAGATCACTGAAGCTTTCTTT	CASSPGQGKITEAFF
TRBV20-1	NA	TRBJ2-1	11	NA	TGCAGTGGCGGGACGGGCAATGAGCAGTTCTTC	CSGGTGNEQFF
TRBV7-2	NA	TRBJ2-7	15	NA	TGTGCCAGCAGCCCATATATGGGGGGCTCCTACGAGCAGTACTTC	CASSPYMGGSYEQYF
TRBV10-3	many	TRBJ2-3	14	TRBD2	TGTGCCATCAGTGATCGGGGGGGCGCAGATACGCAGTATTTT	CAISDRGGADTQYF
TRBV12-3/TRBV12-4	many	TRBJ2-5	12	NA	TGTGCCAGCAGTTATATATCGGAGACCCAGTACTTC	CASSYISETQYF
TRBV7-2	many	TRBJ2-5	14	TRBD2	TGTGCCAGCAGCAATAGCGGGGGGGCGGAGACCCAGTACTTC	CASSNSGGAETQYF